The 27 T cell receptor beta chains presented below share a single source sample, sequenced in a study of T cell changes during pregnancy in multiple sclerosis. Libraries were prepared by immunoSEQ multiplex PCR; TCRdb keeps only in-frame clonotypes and omits some of them. The sample has 40,000 to 45,000 clones; 87% are singletons. This specimen was CD4+ T cells from peripheral blood mononuclear cells, taken after pregnancy. The receptors here all came from a female donor with multiple sclerosis, enrolled in a pregnancy study.

This sequence joins TRBV7-9 and TRBJ2-5; tentative D call: TRBD1 (6 bases). Trimming took 1 base from V and 1 from J, leaving 22 bases between them. Per the germline V gene, CDR1 is SEHNR and CDR2 is FQNEAQ (reference sequence). The CDR3 has 19 amino acids. The CDR3 loop is CASSLGLTADRKSQETQYF. The CDR3 nucleotides read TGTGCCAGCAGCTTAGGACTTACGGCGGACAGAAAAAGCCAAGAGACCCAGTACTTC.

The genes are TRBV5-6 and TRBJ1-3, with TRBD1 identical over 7 bases. V shed 4 bases and J 0 bases; nucleotides not matched to a gene: 7. Germline CDR1 is SGHDT and CDR2 is YYEEEE. The CDR3 has 16 residues. The CDR3 spells CASSKKDRRSGNTIYF. Here the CDR3 DNA reads TGTGCCAGCAGCAAAAAGGACAGGCGCTCTGGAAACACCATATATTTT.

The CDR3 DNA is TGTGCCAGCAGCTTAACAGGGGCTAGGGCTTTCTTT. The encoded protein is CASSLTGARAFF. The chain combines TRBV7-2 with TRBJ1-1; TRBD1 aligns across 7 bases. V was clipped by 2 bases and J by 11 bases; unmatched bases: 5. Germline V gene data show CDR1 as SGHTA and CDR2 as FQGNSA. The CDR3 runs 12 residues.

This clone was seen more than once but under ten times. The rearrangement uses TRBV30 and TRBJ1-6; 7 bases map to TRBD1. Trimming removed 2 bases from V and 8 bases from J; junction bases left unmatched: 9. The CDR3 runs 15 residues. The V gene's germline CDR1 is GTSNPN and CDR2 SVGIG (reference sequence). CDR3 nucleotides: TGTGCCTGGAGTAAAGGGGACAGTAGGGATTCACCCCTCCACTTT. Amino acid sequence: CAWSKGDSRDSPLHF.

V and J are TRBV9 and TRBJ1-6; D remains ambiguous. This CDR3 comprises 13 residues. Germline V gene lookup returns CDR1 SGDLS and CDR2 YYNGEE. With 6 bases removed from V and 3 bases from J, the gap between germline ends came to 7 bases. This CDR3 reads CASTRDYNSPLHF. In DNA, the CDR3 is TGTGCCAGCACCCGGGACTATAATTCACCCCTCCACTTT.

This clone was seen only a few times. The chain carries TRBV5-6 and TRBJ1-1; unclear D gene. Trimming stripped 1 base from V and 1 base from J, with 8 bases between. The CDR3 extends over 14 amino acids. Germline assignment: CDR1 SGHDT and CDR2 YYEEEE. In nucleotides, the CDR3 is TGTGCCAGCAGCTTGATCAGTGGGAACACTGAAGCTTTCTTT. Residues: CASSLISGNTEAFF.

The chain combines TRBV19 with TRBJ2-3, with 8 nucleotides matching TRBD1. V shed 7 bases, J shed 6 bases, and the junction held 12 bases outside the gene matches. The CDR3 sequence is 15 residues long. Germline V CDR1 and CDR2: LNHDA, SQIVND (reference sequence). The CDR3 spells CASNPTTGALDTQYF. The CDR3 DNA reads as TGTGCCAGTAACCCCACGACAGGGGCACTCGATACGCAGTATTTT.

CDR3 sequence reads: CASSLSGGNGYTF. CDR3 DNA: TGTGCCAGCAGCTTATCAGGGGGCAATGGCTACACCTTC. V gene TRBV5-4 combines with J gene TRBJ1-2, with 8 bases aligning to TRBD1. The CDR3 covers 13 residues. J lost 6 bases, V lost 2 bases, and 3 bases had no gene match. Looked up from germline, CDR1 is SGHNT and CDR2 is YYREEE (reference sequence).

The V gene is TRBV30, the J gene TRBJ1-2, with D possibly being TRBD1 (5 bases). Germline V gene data show CDR1 as GTSNPN and CDR2 as SVGIG (reference sequence). This CDR3 contains 12 residues. The V gene lost 0 bases and the J gene lost 8 bases, with 10 bases spanning the gap. The CDR3 sequence is CAWSVETDGYTF. The CDR3, as DNA: TGTGCCTGGAGTGTGGAGACAGACGGCTACACCTTC. The entire variable domain, with the rest obtained from reference TRBV30 and TRBJ1-2, is as follows: SQTIHQWPATLVQPVGSPLSLECTVEGTSNPNLYWYRQAAGRGLQLLFYSVGIGQISSEVPQNLSASRPQDRQFILSSKKLLLSDSGFYLCAWSVETDGYTFGSGTRLTVV.

V usage is TRBV2 and J usage is TRBJ1-2; 9 positions match TRBD1. The V segment lost 5 bases and the J segment 8 bases; nucleotides outside the gene matches: 6. The germline gives CDR1 SNHLY, CDR2 FYNNEI. CDR3 length: 13 residues. The CDR3 DNA follows: TGTGCCAGCAGTCGGGACAGGGTTCAGGGCTACACCTTC. This gives the protein CASSRDRVQGYTF. Together with reference TRBV2 and TRBJ1-2, the CDR3 gives the full variable domain: EPEVTQTPSHQVTQMGQEVILRCVPISNHLYFYWYRQILGQKVEFLVSFYNNEISEKSEIFDDQFSVERPDGSNFTLKIRSTKLEDSAMYFCASSRDRVQGYTFGSGTRLTVV.

The V gene is TRBV2, the J gene TRBJ2-1, with 9 bases matching TRBD2. Germline loops: CDR1 SNHLY, CDR2 FYNNEI. V shed 4 bases, J shed 9 bases, and the junction held 10 bases outside the gene matches. The CDR3 has 15 amino acids. The CDR3 DNA follows: TGTGCCAGCAGTGCCCAGCGGGGGGTTCACGGTGAGCAGTTCTTC. This codes for CASSAQRGVHGEQFF.

This clone was seen more than once but under ten times. The rearrangement links TRBV29-1 to TRBJ1-1; D uncertain. Trimming stripped 4 bases from V and 1 base from J, with 4 bases between. This CDR3 contains 11 residues. CDR1 and CDR2 (germline): SQVTM, ANQGSEA. The CDR3 DNA reads TGCAGCGTTGCACAGAACACTGAAGCTTTCTTT. It is translated as CSVAQNTEAFF. The full variable domain, completed using reference TRBV29-1 and TRBJ1-1, is SAVISQKPSRDICQRGTSLTIQCQVDSQVTMMFWYRQQPGQSLTLIATANQGSEATYESGFVIDKFPISRPNLTFSTLTVSNMSPEDSSIYLCSVAQNTEAFFGQGTRLTVV.

J is TRBJ2-2 and V is TRBV5-1; a possible D gene is TRBD1 (5 bases). The V end was cut by 0 bases, the J end by 4 bases, with 10 bases between. This CDR3 has 15 residues. The V gene's germline CDR1 is SGHRS and CDR2 YFSETQ. The CDR3 coding sequence is TGCGCCAGCAGCTTGGGGGTCGACAGCACCGGGGAGCTGTTTTTT. This codes for CASSLGVDSTGELFF.

This chain joins TRBV6-6 and TRBJ2-5; D unclear. Germline loops: CDR1 MNHNY, CDR2 SVGAGI (reference sequence). The length of the CDR3 is 11 residues. The V and J ends lost 5 bases and 5 bases respectively, with 6 bases between them. The CDR3 coding sequence is TGTGCCAGCAGTCTACGCGAGACCCAGTACTTC. Translating gives CASSLRETQYF.

The chain combines TRBV4-2 with TRBJ2-7, with a weak D call TRBD1 (6 bases). Trimming took off 0 bases at V and 6 bases at J, with 18 bases between the two ends. This CDR3 comprises 16 residues. The germline CDR1 and CDR2 sequences are LGHNA and YNFKEQ. CDR3 amino acids: CASSQDKRQELIEQYF. The CDR3 DNA sequence: TGTGCCAGCAGCCAAGATAAGAGACAGGAGCTTATCGAGCAGTACTTC.

The chain combines TRBV4-1 with TRBJ2-2; TRBD1 is a possible D gene (7 bases). V shed 4 bases and J shed 5 bases, with 17 bases lying between them. Germline V gene lookup returns CDR1 MGHRA and CDR2 YSYEKL. This CDR3 has 16 residues. CDR3 nucleotides: TGCGCCAGCAGCCGCGGGACAGCCGGGACGACCGGGGAGCTGTTTTTT. This gives the protein CASSRGTAGTTGELFF.

The J gene is TRBJ2-5, the V gene TRBV7-9, with D perhaps TRBD2 (7 bases). CDR3 length equals 16 residues. Germline values: CDR1 SEHNR, CDR2 FQNEAQ (reference sequence). V was clipped by 5 bases and J by 2 bases, with 18 bases between them. Here the CDR3 reads CASSLRGGFVQETQYF. DNA for the CDR3: TGTGCCAGCAGCCTGAGGGGGGGGTTCGTGCAAGAGACCCAGTACTTC. The full variable domain, its missing parts supplied by reference TRBV7-9 and TRBJ2-5, is DTGVSQNPRHKITKRGQNVTFRCDPISEHNRLYWYRQTLGQGPEFLTYFQNEAQLEKSRLLSDRFSAERPKGSFSTLEIQRTEQGDSAMYLCASSLRGGFVQETQYFGPGTRLLVL.

In its sample, this clone was seen a few times. The DNA for the CDR3 is TGTGCCAGCAGTCCACCCAGAGGACAGGGCGAGACTTTCTTT. This encodes CASSPPRGQGETFF. The chain carries TRBV6-5 and TRBJ1-1; 8 nucleotides match TRBD1. The ends lost 5 bases at V and 12 bases at J; junction bases unmatched: 14. This CDR3 comprises 14 residues. Germline V gene sequence: CDR1 MNHEY, CDR2 SVGAGI.

The chain recombines TRBV5-8 with TRBJ2-7, with 9 bases that match TRBD1. Germline CDR1 and CDR2: SGHTS and YDEGEE. Trimming at V came to 3 bases and at J to 2 bases, leaving 9 bases not matched to a gene. The CDR3 runs to 16 residues. CDR3 region: CASSSRLTGGAYEQYF. CDR3 in DNA: TGTGCCAGCAGCTCGAGGCTGACAGGGGGAGCCTACGAGCAGTACTTC.

This chain uses TRBV29-1 with TRBJ2-7; TRBD2 matches 7 bases. J lost 2 bases, V lost 3 bases, and 10 bases had no gene match. In germline, CDR1 is SQVTM, CDR2 ANQGSEA. The CDR3 has 15 residues. The CDR3 sequence is CSVEVGAGTTYEQYF. The CDR3, as DNA: TGCAGCGTTGAGGTCGGGGCAGGGACTACCTACGAGCAGTACTTC.

The chain has TRBV29-1 and TRBJ2-3; 7 positions match TRBD2. J was trimmed by 6 bases and V by 5 bases; bases with no gene match: 11. The CDR3 runs 14 residues. Germline V lookup: CDR1 SQVTM, CDR2 ANQGSEA. The CDR3 DNA reads as TGCAGCGTTCAGACTAGCTCTTTATGGGATACGCAGTATTTT. Its protein product is CSVQTSSLWDTQYF.

This clone was found once. The chain has TRBV7-8 and TRBJ2-1; a possible D gene is TRBD1 (6 bases). Germline loops: CDR1 SGHVS, CDR2 FQNEAQ. V gave up 3 bases and J gave up 7 bases, with 13 bases separating them. The CDR3 runs 14 residues. CDR3 loop: CASSLRRQANEQFF. Here the CDR3 DNA reads TGTGCCAGCAGCTTGCGTCGACAGGCTAATGAGCAGTTCTTC. The whole variable domain, remainder taken from reference TRBV7-8 and TRBJ2-1, is GAGVSQSPRYKVAKRGQDVALRCDPISGHVSLFWYQQALGQGPEFLTYFQNEAQLDKSGLPSDRFFAERPEGSVSTLKIQRTQQEDSAVYLCASSLRRQANEQFFGPGTRLTVL.

The rearrangement uses TRBV18 and TRBJ1-3; tentative D call: TRBD1 (6 bases). Germline-derived CDR1 and CDR2 are KGHSH and LQKENI. The CDR3 length is 14 residues. Trimming took 3 bases from V and 4 from J, leaving 10 bases between them. CDR3 amino acids: CASSPWDIGNTIYF. CDR3 nucleotides: TGTGCCAGCTCACCCTGGGACATAGGAAACACCATATATTTT.

The genes are TRBV2 and TRBJ1-5; no firm D call. V was clipped by 5 bases and J by 1 base, with 9 bases between them. Germline CDR1 reads SNHLY; CDR2 reads FYNNEI. The CDR3 has 14 residues. The CDR3 loop reads CASSRAGSNQPQHF. DNA for the CDR3: TGTGCCAGCAGTCGAGCGGGGAGCAATCAGCCCCAGCATTTT.

V gene TRBV7-2 combines with J gene TRBJ2-1, with no clear D. Trimming left V 5 bases short and J 1 base short, with 12 bases between. There are 15 residues in the CDR3. Germline V gives CDR1 SGHTA, CDR2 FQGNSA. CDR3 sequence (DNA): TGTGCCAGCAGCCGCGACTCTCAATCCTACAATGAGCAGTTCTTC. Translation: CASSRDSQSYNEQFF.

The chain links TRBV7-2 to TRBJ2-3, with 11 bases lining up with TRBD2. The CDR3 extends over 15 amino acids. The germline CDR1 and CDR2 sequences are SGHTA and FQGNSA. The junction had 6 bases not matched to a gene; V was cut back by 5 bases and J by 5 bases. CDR3 sequence (DNA): TGTGCCAGCAGCAGACTAGCGGGGCCCCTAGATACGCAGTATTTT. This gives the protein CASSRLAGPLDTQYF.

The V call is TRBV6-6, the J call TRBJ1-5, with D uncertain. Between the trimmed V and J ends, which lost 2 bases and 5 bases, there was a span of 7 bases. Germline CDR1 is MNHNY and CDR2 is SVGAGI (reference sequence). CDR3 length: 13 amino acids. CDR3 sequence: CASSYDRDQPQHF. CDR3 nucleotides: TGTGCCAGCAGTTACGATCGGGATCAGCCCCAGCATTTT.